This TCR beta chain was captured in a study of shared clonotypes between healthy human individuals. Overall study: Each donor's CD8 memory used one plate, CD8 naive two, each CD4 subset three.

V was trimmed by 5 bases and J by 0 bases, leaving 9 bases between them. Looked up from germline, CDR1 is SGHNT and CDR2 is YENEEA. The CDR3 loop spans 14 amino acids. Cells designated naive CD8 were CD45RO-negative and were positively selected for CCR7, with terminally differentiated effector memory CD45RA+ cells excluded. About this clone itself: The antigen remains unidentified.

TCRdb keeps only in-frame clones here, not all; method: immunoSEQ multiplex PCR. The sample records about 600,000 clones, roughly 98% being singletons. Whole-study findings and limits: Though the depth was large, rarefaction showed that sorted-subset sequencing was incomplete.

This sequence originates from a man in his thirties or forties in good health. Source material: naive CD8+ T cells sorted from blood. V is TRBV11-3 and J is TRBJ2-3; TRBD1 is a possible D gene (5 bases). CDR3 DNA: TGTGCCAGCAGCCACCAGGGCAGCACAGATACGCAGTATTTT. It codes for CASSHQGSTDTQYF.